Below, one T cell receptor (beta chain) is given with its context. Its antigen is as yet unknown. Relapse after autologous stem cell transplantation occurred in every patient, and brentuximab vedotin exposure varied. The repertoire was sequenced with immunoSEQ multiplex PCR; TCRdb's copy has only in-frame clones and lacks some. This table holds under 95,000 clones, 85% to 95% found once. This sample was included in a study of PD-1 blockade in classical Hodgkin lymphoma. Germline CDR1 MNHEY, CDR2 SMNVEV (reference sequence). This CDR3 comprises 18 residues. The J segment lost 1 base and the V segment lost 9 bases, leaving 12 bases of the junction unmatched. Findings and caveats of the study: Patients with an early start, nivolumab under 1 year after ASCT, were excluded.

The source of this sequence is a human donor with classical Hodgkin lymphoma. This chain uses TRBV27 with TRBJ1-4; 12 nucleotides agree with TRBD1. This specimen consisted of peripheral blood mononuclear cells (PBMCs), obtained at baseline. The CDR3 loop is CARKVRDRGRGTNEKLFF. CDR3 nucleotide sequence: TGTGCCAGAAAAGTCCGGGACAGGGGGCGGGGAACTAATGAAAAACTGTTTTTT.